These 10 T cell receptor beta chains share one sample of origin, sequenced in a study of radiation and T cells in renal cell carcinoma. The time point: baseline pretreatment blood. Treatment meaning: 15 Gy SBRT to primary tumor, nephrectomy 4 weeks later. The table came from immunoSEQ multiplex PCR; TCRdb's copy has only in-frame clones and leaves some out. The sample lists 95,000 to 150,000 clones, about four fifths seen once, with around 3% in the top ten. This specimen consisted of blood, obtained from a patient whose treatment included radiotherapy and nephrectomy. The source of these receptors is an older woman with renal cell carcinoma.

The chain uses TRBV9 and TRBJ2-3; a possible D gene is TRBD2 (6 bases). V gave up 4 bases and J gave up 3 bases, with 21 bases separating them. This CDR3 has 17 residues. The V gene's germline CDR1 is SGDLS and CDR2 YYNGEE. The CDR3 DNA is TGTGCCAGCAGCCCTCGGTCGGGCCCGAGCGGGACAGATACGCAGTATTTT. Translating it yields CASSPRSGPSGTDTQYF.

Only a few counts were recorded for this clone. V and J are TRBV27 and TRBJ1-2; 7 bases fit TRBD1. CDR3 length: 13 residues. CDR1 and CDR2 from the germline V gene are MNHEY and SMNVEV (reference sequence). Trimming took 5 bases from V and 8 from J; bases not matched to a gene: 8. CDR3 loop: CASSMTGTRGYTF. The CDR3 DNA follows: TGTGCCAGCAGTATGACAGGGACGCGAGGCTACACCTTC.

V gene TRBV10-3 combines with J gene TRBJ2-6; 9 bases fit TRBD1. The J segment lost 0 bases and the V segment lost 9 bases, leaving 3 bases of the junction unmatched. Per the germline V gene, CDR1 is ENHRY and CDR2 is SYGVKD. The CDR3 length is 15 residues. The DNA of the CDR3 is TGTGCCATGGGGACAGGGAGCTCTGGGGCCAACGTCCTGACTTTC. Amino acids: CAMGTGSSGANVLTF.

The table lists this clone with a few counts. V gene TRBV19 combines with J gene TRBJ1-3, with TRBD1 matching over 7 bases. The CDR3 runs 16 residues. Germline values: CDR1 LNHDA, CDR2 SQIVND (reference sequence). J was trimmed by 4 bases and V by 4 bases; bases with no gene match: 10. The CDR3 region is CASSTGGQRFGNTIYF. The CDR3 DNA follows: TGTGCCAGTAGTACGGGGGGACAGCGGTTCGGAAACACCATATATTTT.

This clone has a handful of counts. V and J are TRBV2 and TRBJ1-2; TRBD1 is a possible D gene (5 bases). CDR3 size: 13 residues. Deletions cut 10 bases from V and 4 bases from J, with 16 bases between. Looked up from germline, CDR1 is SNHLY and CDR2 is FYNNEI. CDR3: CATTGRQGYGYTF. CDR3 nucleotide sequence: TGTGCCACCACTGGCCGGCAGGGCTATGGCTACACCTTC.

In DNA, the CDR3 is TGTGCCAGCAGCCACCGGGACAGGGGGCGCGTCGAGCAGTACTTC. This sequence encodes CASSHRDRGRVEQYF. This chain joins TRBV5-5 and TRBJ2-7, with 12 positions matching TRBD1. Germline CDR1 and CDR2: SGHKS and YYEKEE (reference sequence). The CDR3 sequence is 15 residues long. V lost 4 bases to trimming and J lost 6 bases; unmatched junction nucleotides: 8. Drawing the rest from reference TRBV5-5 and TRBJ2-7, the complete variable domain is DAGVTQSPTHLIKTRGQQVTLRCSPISGHKSVSWYQQVLGQGPQFIFQYYEKEERGRGNFPDRFSARQFPNYSSELNVNALLLGDSALYLCASSHRDRGRVEQYFGPGTRLTVT.

This rearrangement joins TRBV29-1 to TRBJ1-1; maybe TRBD1 (5 bases). V lost 6 bases and J 0 bases, leaving 17 bases between the germline ends. The CDR3 has 15 amino acids. Germline CDR1 is SQVTM and CDR2 is ANQGSEA. CDR3 in DNA: TGCAGCGTCGTGCCTACGGGGGGAGTGAACACTGAAGCTTTCTTT. Amino acid sequence: CSVVPTGGVNTEAFF.

The CDR3 nucleotides read TGCAGCGTCTCGACAGACATGAACACTGAAGCTTTCTTT. Residues: CSVSTDMNTEAFF. This chain uses TRBV29-1 with TRBJ1-1; D is possibly TRBD1 (5 bases). The CDR3 has 13 amino acids. V was shortened by 6 bases and J by 0 bases, with 11 bases between the two germline ends. Germline CDR1 reads SQVTM; CDR2 reads ANQGSEA.

The CDR3 sequence: CASSMIGVSNQPQHF. CDR3 DNA: TGTGCCAGCAGTATGATAGGGGTGAGCAATCAGCCCCAGCATTTT. The V call is TRBV2, the J call TRBJ1-5, with D possibly TRBD1 on 5 matching bases. Germline V CDR1 and CDR2: SNHLY, FYNNEI. This CDR3 is built from 15 residues. V was shortened by 5 bases and J by 1 base, with 12 bases between the two germline ends. The entire variable domain, with the rest obtained from reference TRBV2 and TRBJ1-5, is as follows: EPEVTQTPSHQVTQMGQEVILRCVPISNHLYFYWYRQILGQKVEFLVSFYNNEISEKSEIFDDQFSVERPDGSNFTLKIRSTKLEDSAMYFCASSMIGVSNQPQHFGDGTRLSIL.

Of note for this clone: One end of the junction does not line up with germline, which may come from a read error. The V call is TRBV5-1, the J call TRBJ1-2; D gene uncertain. This CDR3 has 14 amino acids. CDR1 SGHRS and CDR2 YFSETQ come from the germline V gene. CDR3: CASRLEPLGGGYTF. In DNA, the CDR3 is TGCGCCAGCAGGTTGGAACCGCTCGGAGGGGGCTACACCTTC. The entire variable domain, with the rest obtained from reference TRBV5-1 and TRBJ1-2, is as follows: KAGVTQTPRYLIKTRGQQVTLSCSPISGHRSVSWYQQTPGQGLQFLFEYFSETQRNKGNFPGRFSGRQFSNSRSEMNVSTLELGDSALYLCASRLEPLGGGYTFGSGTRLTVV.